The sequence of this TCR beta chain was determined in a study of T-cell memory formation after mild COVID-19. Study results and limitations: CD4+ contracting clones were found mainly in CM and EM, and CD8+ ones in EMRA.

Of note for this clonotype: The target antigen is unknown.

TCRdb used MiXCR to reprocess the 5' RACE reads, holding one entry per CDR3 protein. This repertoire shows 200,000 to 250,000 distinct CDR3 sequences, 7.5% to 10% found once; its top ten account for 3.5% to 4%. Trimming stripped 1 base from V and 6 bases from J, with 8 bases between. The CDR3 totals 13 residues. Germline CDR1 reads SGHRS; CDR2 reads YFSETQ. Sequencing input: PBMCs or a T cell subset sorted from them (not recorded which). The chain couples TRBV5-1 to TRBJ2-1; unclear D gene. This clonotype originated in a man between 18 and 35 years old who had mild COVID-19 (a few samples of this study predate the infection). Cell type and time point are not known. Here the CDR3 DNA reads TGCGCCAGCAGCTTGCGCCAAACCAATGAGCAGTTCTTC. Its protein product is CASSLRQTNEQFF.